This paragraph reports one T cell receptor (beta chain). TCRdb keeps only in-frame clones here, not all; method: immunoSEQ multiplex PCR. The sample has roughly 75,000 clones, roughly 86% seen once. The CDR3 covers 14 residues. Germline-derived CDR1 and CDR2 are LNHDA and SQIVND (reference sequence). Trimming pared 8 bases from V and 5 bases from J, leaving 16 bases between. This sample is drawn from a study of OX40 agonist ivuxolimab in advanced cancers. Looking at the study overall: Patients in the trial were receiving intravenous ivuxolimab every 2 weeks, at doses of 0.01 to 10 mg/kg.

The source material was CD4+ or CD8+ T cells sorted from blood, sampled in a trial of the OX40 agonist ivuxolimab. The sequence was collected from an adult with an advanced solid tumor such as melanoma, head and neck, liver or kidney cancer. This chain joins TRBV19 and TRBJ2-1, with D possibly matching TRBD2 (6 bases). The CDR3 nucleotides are TGTGCCAGTGGGAGGATAGCGGCGAACAATGAGCAGTTCTTC. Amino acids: CASGRIAANNEQFF. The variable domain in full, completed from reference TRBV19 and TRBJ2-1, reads DGGITQSPKYLFRKEGQNVTLSCEQNLNHDAMYWYRQDPGQGLRLIYYSQIVNDFQKGDIAEGYSVSREKKESFPLTVTSAQKNPTAFYLCASGRIAANNEQFFGPGTRLTVL.